Below are 20 T cell receptor beta chains sequenced from a single sample in a study of blood T cell repertoires in COVID-19. Assay: immunoSEQ multiplex PCR; the TCRdb copy retains only in-frame clones and omits some. The data contain about 410,000 clones, approximately 91% of them singletons. Input material: peripheral blood. Receptor source: a woman between 40 and 50 years old with COVID-19, enrolled during active disease.

DNA of the CDR3: TGTGCCAGCAGCTGGCTAGCGAAGGAAAAATATTTT. The encoded protein is CASSWLAKEKYF. The chain links TRBV3-1 (or the pseudogene TRBV3-2) to TRBJ2-3; D possibly corresponds to TRBD2 (6 bases). This CDR3 comprises 12 residues. Per the germline V gene, CDR1 is LGHDT and CDR2 is YNNKEL (reference sequence). Trimming took 5 bases from V and 15 from J, leaving 18 bases between them.

The chain links TRBV27 to TRBJ1-6; D unresolved. Trimming cost V 3 bases and J 6 bases, with 6 bases left between them. The CDR3 consists of 13 residues. Per the germline V gene, CDR1 is MNHEY and CDR2 is SMNVEV (reference sequence). The CDR3 DNA sequence: TGTGCCAGCAGTTTCGGTTCTAATTCACCCCTCCACTTT. Its translation is CASSFGSNSPLHF.

This chain connects TRBV6-2 or TRBV6-3 to TRBJ2-2, with a weak D call TRBD2 (5 bases). The CDR3 totals 17 residues. The V gene's germline CDR1 is MNHEY and CDR2 SVGEGT. V was cut by 3 bases and J by 6 bases, with 20 bases left in between. The DNA for the CDR3 is TGTGCCAGCAGTTATCAGCGGCCGGCTTCTCCCTCCGGGGAGCTGTTTTTT. Translating it yields CASSYQRPASPSGELFF.

The chain is built from TRBV5-1 and TRBJ2-7, with D unclear. The germline V gene encodes CDR1 SGHRS and CDR2 YFSETQ. V shed 3 bases and J shed 0 bases, with 7 bases lying between them. This CDR3 spans 13 amino acids. The CDR3 nucleotides read TGCGCCAGCAGCTACGAGAACTCCTACGAGCAGTACTTC. This translates into CASSYENSYEQYF.

The rearrangement links TRBV6-1 to TRBJ2-3; TRBD2 aligns across 10 bases. The J segment lost 6 bases and the V segment lost 2 bases, leaving 11 bases of the junction unmatched. The CDR3 sequence is 17 residues long. Germline values: CDR1 MNHNS, CDR2 SASEGT. CDR3 region: CASSEPIRTSGYDTQYF. DNA of the CDR3: TGTGCCAGCAGTGAACCGATACGGACTAGCGGTTATGATACGCAGTATTTT.

This clone has only one observation. CDR3 sequence (DNA): TGTGCCAGCAGCTTGACCAGCGGGGGGCAAGAGACCCAGTACTTC. The encoded protein is CASSLTSGGQETQYF. This sequence joins TRBV5-6 and TRBJ2-5; 9 bases align to TRBD2. From germline, CDR1 is SGHDT and CDR2 YYEEEE. Trimming at V came to 1 base and at J to 2 bases, leaving 3 bases not matched to a gene. The CDR3 consists of 15 residues.

Details on this clone: This sample includes further DNA sequences coding for the same CDR3. The chain couples TRBV19 to TRBJ2-7, with D perhaps TRBD2 (5 bases). Trimming stripped 3 bases from V and 3 bases from J, with 12 bases between. The CDR3 length is 14 residues. CDR1 and CDR2 from the germline V gene are LNHDA and SQIVND (reference sequence). In nucleotides, the CDR3 is TGTGCCAGTAGTATGGCTCGGGATAACTACGAGCAGTACTTC. As protein: CASSMARDNYEQYF.

The chain links TRBV18 to TRBJ1-2; D not certain. The CDR3 runs 13 residues. Germline loops: CDR1 KGHSH, CDR2 LQKENI. V lost 2 bases and J 2 bases, leaving 6 bases between the germline ends. The chain's CDR3 is CASSPKQNYGYTF. The CDR3 DNA follows: TGTGCCAGCTCACCAAAACAGAACTATGGCTACACCTTC.

V is TRBV3-1 (or the pseudogene TRBV3-2) and J is TRBJ2-7; a weak D match, TRBD2 (5 bases). Germline CDR1 is LGHDT and CDR2 is YNNKEL (reference sequence). CDR3 size: 14 residues. The V and J ends lost 0 bases and 2 bases respectively, with 8 bases between them. This CDR3 reads CASSQETRTYEQYF. CDR3 bases: TGTGCCAGCAGCCAAGAAACTAGAACCTACGAGCAGTACTTC.

The rearrangement links TRBV6-2 or TRBV6-3 to TRBJ2-7; 7 positions agree with TRBD2. The CDR3 spans 15 residues. The germline V gene has CDR1 MNHEY and CDR2 SVGEGT. The J segment lost 0 bases and the V segment lost 6 bases, leaving 8 bases of the junction unmatched. The CDR3 DNA reads as TGTGCCAGCAGCAAGGGGCGGGGGAGCTCCTACGAGCAGTACTTC. The encoded protein is CASSKGRGSSYEQYF.

The CDR3 coding sequence is TGCGCCAGCAGCTTTACAGGGCGGGACACTGAAGCTTTCTTT. As protein: CASSFTGRDTEAFF. The rearrangement links TRBV5-1 to TRBJ1-1; the D gene is possibly TRBD1 (6 bases). The length of the CDR3 is 14 residues. Trimming cost V 2 bases and J 3 bases, with 11 bases left between them. Germline values: CDR1 SGHRS, CDR2 YFSETQ.

The chain joins TRBV9 to TRBJ2-2; D not resolved. CDR3 length equals 16 residues. Per germline, CDR1 SGDLS and CDR2 YYNGEE. The V gene lost 2 bases and the J gene lost 1 base, with 12 bases spanning the gap. CDR3 loop: CASSVRQAGNTGELFF. Here the CDR3 DNA reads TGTGCCAGCAGCGTCCGCCAGGCAGGGAACACCGGGGAGCTGTTTTTT.

The J gene is TRBJ2-1, the V gene TRBV7-3; possible D gene TRBD1, 6 bases. The CDR3 is 14 residues long. V was shortened by 5 bases and J by 5 bases, with 13 bases between the two germline ends. The germline V gene has CDR1 SGHTA and CDR2 FQGTGA. CDR3 in DNA: TGTGCCAGCAGCCTCATCCGGACAGACAATGAGCAGTTCTTC. Its translation is CASSLIRTDNEQFF.

The chain is built from TRBV3-1 (or the pseudogene TRBV3-2) and TRBJ1-1; D gene unclear. The CDR3 has 17 residues. Germline lookup yields CDR1 LGHDT and CDR2 YNNKEL (reference sequence). V was shortened by 0 bases and J by 2 bases, with 16 bases between the two germline ends. The CDR3 DNA reads TGTGCCAGCAGCCAAGATCGAGGGCAGGCGCTTAACACTGAAGCTTTCTTT. Its translation is CASSQDRGQALNTEAFF.

The rearrangement uses TRBV7-9 and TRBJ2-1; 14 bases fit TRBD2. V lost 5 bases to trimming and J lost 8 bases; unmatched junction nucleotides: 14. This CDR3 contains 18 residues. Germline CDR1 is SEHNR and CDR2 is FQNEAQ (reference sequence). CDR3 nucleotides: TGTGCCAGCAGCGGGACTAGCGGGAGTCGGAGGACTGGGTATGAGCAGTTCTTC. It translates to CASSGTSGSRRTGYEQFF.

The chain combines TRBV5-1 with TRBJ1-2; 11 positions match TRBD1. CDR3 length equals 14 residues. Germline assignment: CDR1 SGHRS and CDR2 YFSETQ. V was pared by 4 bases and J by 7 bases, with 6 bases of the junction left unmatched. The CDR3: CASSPDRGRGGYTF. CDR3 bases: TGCGCCAGCAGCCCGGACAGGGGGCGGGGTGGCTACACCTTC. Supplemented by reference TRBV5-1 and TRBJ1-2, the full variable domain reads KAGVTQTPRYLIKTRGQQVTLSCSPISGHRSVSWYQQTPGQGLQFLFEYFSETQRNKGNFPGRFSGRQFSNSRSEMNVSTLELGDSALYLCASSPDRGRGGYTFGSGTRLTVV.

The J gene is TRBJ1-2, the V gene TRBV5-1; 9 bases are a match to TRBD1. Germline loops: CDR1 SGHRS, CDR2 YFSETQ. V shed 0 bases, J shed 7 bases, and the junction held 7 bases outside the gene matches. This CDR3 has 15 residues. The CDR3 spells CASSLGNRGLFGYTF. CDR3 coding DNA: TGCGCCAGCAGCTTGGGTAACAGGGGGCTGTTTGGCTACACCTTC. Full variable domain (outside the CDR3, taken from reference TRBV5-1 and TRBJ1-2): KAGVTQTPRYLIKTRGQQVTLSCSPISGHRSVSWYQQTPGQGLQFLFEYFSETQRNKGNFPGRFSGRQFSNSRSEMNVSTLELGDSALYLCASSLGNRGLFGYTFGSGTRLTVV.

This chain links TRBV28 with TRBJ2-5; 9 bases map to TRBD2. Germline loops: CDR1 MDHEN, CDR2 SYDVKM. This CDR3 region has 15 residues. J lost 4 bases, V lost 1 base, and 4 bases had no gene match. For the CDR3, the DNA is TGTGCCAGCAGTTTATCGGCGGGGGGGAGAGAGACCCAGTACTTC. Protein sequence: CASSLSAGGRETQYF. Complete variable domain (other parts from reference TRBV28 and TRBJ2-5): DVKVTQSSRYLVKRTGEKVFLECVQDMDHENMFWYRQDPGLGLRLIYFSYDVKMKEKGDIPEGYSVSREKKERFSLILESASTNQTSMYLCASSLSAGGRETQYFGPGTRLLVL.

The chain uses TRBV15 and TRBJ2-5, with D possibly being TRBD2 (6 bases). The V gene lost 1 base and the J gene lost 2 bases, with 17 bases spanning the gap. The CDR3 runs 17 residues. The germline V gene encodes CDR1 LNHNV and CDR2 YYDKDF (reference sequence). This chain's CDR3 is CATSRAAGVAEQETQYF. CDR3 coding DNA: TGTGCCACCAGCAGAGCCGCCGGGGTAGCGGAACAAGAGACCCAGTACTTC.

The chain joins TRBV20-1 to TRBJ1-4; TRBD1 is a possible D gene (5 bases). V gave up 7 bases and J gave up 7 bases, with 7 bases separating them. The length of the CDR3 is 10 residues. Germline CDR1 reads DFQATT; CDR2 reads SNEGSKA (reference sequence). CDR3 region: CSVGGEKLFF. The CDR3 DNA reads as TGCAGTGTGGGGGGTGAAAAACTGTTTTTT.